This T cell receptor beta chain is from a study of cytomegalovirus exposure and HLA in healthy donors. Nominally healthy donors provided the samples, though records likely missed some immune exposures. PCR employed 60 Vbeta and 13 Jbeta primers. The assay was immunoSEQ multiplex PCR, and TCRdb's table has in-frame clones only and misses some. The sample totals about 50,000 clones. The CDR3 runs to 15 residues. Germline lookup yields CDR1 MNHEY and CDR2 SMNVEV (reference sequence). Trimming took 2 bases from V and 2 from J; bases not matched to a gene: 3. A word on this clone: The antigen is unknown.

Points from the study as a whole: Accurate HLA-A and HLA-B prediction from TCR beta sequences was reported for most subjects. TCR beta V- and J-gene trimming, according to a later analysis, was linked to a missense DCLRE1C variant. Researchers catalogued over 150 TCR beta chains as cytomegalovirus-associated.

Input material: PBMCs. The TCR sequence derives from a woman in her thirties or forties in good health and CMV-seronegative. The J gene is TRBJ2-3, the V gene TRBV27; 8 bases map to TRBD2. CDR3 nucleotides: TGTGCCAGCAGTTTAGAACTAGCGGACACAGATACGCAGTATTTT. Amino acids: CASSLELADTDTQYF.